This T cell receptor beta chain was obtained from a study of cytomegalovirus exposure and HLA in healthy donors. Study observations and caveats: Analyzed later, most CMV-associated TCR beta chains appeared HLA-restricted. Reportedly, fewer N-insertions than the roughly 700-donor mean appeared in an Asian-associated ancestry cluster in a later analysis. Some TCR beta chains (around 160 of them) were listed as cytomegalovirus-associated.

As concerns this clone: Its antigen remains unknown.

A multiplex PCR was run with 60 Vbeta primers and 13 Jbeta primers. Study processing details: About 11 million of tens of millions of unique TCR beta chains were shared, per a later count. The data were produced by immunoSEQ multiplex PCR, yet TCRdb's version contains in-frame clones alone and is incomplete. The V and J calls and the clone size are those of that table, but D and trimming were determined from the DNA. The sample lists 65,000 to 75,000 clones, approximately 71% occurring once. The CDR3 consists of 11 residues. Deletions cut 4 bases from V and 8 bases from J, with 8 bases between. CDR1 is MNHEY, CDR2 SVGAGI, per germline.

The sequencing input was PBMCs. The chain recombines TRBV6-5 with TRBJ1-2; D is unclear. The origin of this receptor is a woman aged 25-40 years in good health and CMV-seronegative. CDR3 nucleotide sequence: TGTGCCAGCAGTTTTATAGAGGGCTACACCTTC. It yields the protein CASSFIEGYTF.